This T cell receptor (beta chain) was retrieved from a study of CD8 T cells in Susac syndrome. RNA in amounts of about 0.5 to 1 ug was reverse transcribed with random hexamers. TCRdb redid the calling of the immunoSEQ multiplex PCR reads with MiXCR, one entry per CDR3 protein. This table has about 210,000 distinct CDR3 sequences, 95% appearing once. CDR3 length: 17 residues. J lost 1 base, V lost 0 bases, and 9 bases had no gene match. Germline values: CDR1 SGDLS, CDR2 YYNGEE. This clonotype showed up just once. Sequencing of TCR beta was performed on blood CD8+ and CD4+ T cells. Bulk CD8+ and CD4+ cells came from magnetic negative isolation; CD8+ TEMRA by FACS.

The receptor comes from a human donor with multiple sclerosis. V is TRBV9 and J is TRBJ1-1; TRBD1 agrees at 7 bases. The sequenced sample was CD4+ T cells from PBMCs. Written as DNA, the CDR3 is TGTGCCAGCAGCGTAGGCCCCTCCGGGACAGCGAACACTGAAGCTTTCTTT. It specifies CASSVGPSGTANTEAFF.